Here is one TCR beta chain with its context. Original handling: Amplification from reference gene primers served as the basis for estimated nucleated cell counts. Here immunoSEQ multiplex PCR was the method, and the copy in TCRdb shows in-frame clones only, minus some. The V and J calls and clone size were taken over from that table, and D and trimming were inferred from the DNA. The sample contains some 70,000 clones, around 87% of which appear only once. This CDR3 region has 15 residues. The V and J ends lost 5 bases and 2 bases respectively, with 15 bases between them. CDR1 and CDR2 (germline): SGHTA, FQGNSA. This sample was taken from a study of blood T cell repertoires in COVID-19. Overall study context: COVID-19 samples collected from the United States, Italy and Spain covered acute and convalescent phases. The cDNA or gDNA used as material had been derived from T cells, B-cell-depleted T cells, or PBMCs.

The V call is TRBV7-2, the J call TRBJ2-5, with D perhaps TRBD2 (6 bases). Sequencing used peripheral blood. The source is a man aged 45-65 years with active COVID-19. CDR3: CASSPPGLLQETQYF. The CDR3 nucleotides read TGTGCCAGCAGCCCTCCGGGACTCCTACAAGAGACCCAGTACTTC.